The sequence of this T cell receptor (beta chain) was determined in a study of shared clonotypes between healthy human individuals. CDR1 is SGDLS and CDR2 is YYNGEE in the germline V gene. Trimming took off 3 bases at V and 0 bases at J, with 14 bases between the two ends. This CDR3 has 16 residues. The investigators split CD4+ cells into a CD45RA+ naive subset and a CD45RA-negative memory subset. Libraries were prepared by immunoSEQ multiplex PCR; TCRdb keeps only in-frame clonotypes and omits some of them. The table has 950,000 to 1,200,000 clones, roughly 77% seen once. A word on this clone: Its target is not known.

Study-wide results and limits: Blood was the only sampled material, and tissue repertoires likely differ. Compared with memory subsets, naive subsets generally had larger estimated richness.

Sample: memory CD4+ T cells from PBMCs. Noted subset: CD45RA-negative fraction. The gene calls are TRBV9 and TRBJ2-3; tentatively, D is TRBD1 (5 bases). This TCR was recovered from a man younger than 35 in good health. Some clones in this sample may be carry-over from other donors' samples. DNA for the CDR3: TGTGCCAGCAGCGCCTCTACAGGTTTTAGCACAGATACGCAGTATTTT. The encoded protein is CASSASTGFSTDTQYF.